Listed below are T cell receptor beta chains from one sample, sequenced in a study of blood T cell repertoires in COVID-19. Sequencing used immunoSEQ multiplex PCR; TCRdb keeps in-frame clones, though not all of them. This sample has around 97,000 clones, with 87% found just once. The sequencing input was peripheral blood. These receptors all stem from a middle-aged man in a cohort sampled during active COVID-19. CDR3s include the opening cysteine and the closing phenylalanine or tryptophan. The order of the fields is V gene, D gene, J gene, clone size, CDR3 DNA, CDR3 protein. The D gene is left open where the match is weak. Clone size is shown for a subset of rows, as once, few, many or a class of expanded clone.

V gene: TRBV11-3
D gene: -
J gene: TRBJ2-3
clone size: -
CDR3 DNA: TGTGCCAGCAGCCTAGGGGGAGGGTCAGCAGATACGCAGTATTTT
CDR3 protein: CASSLGGGSADTQYF

V gene: TRBV15
D gene: TRBD1
J gene: TRBJ1-2
clone size: -
CDR3 DNA: TGTGCCACCAGCAGAGTTGACAGGGGTAGCGGCTACACCTTC
CDR3 protein: CATSRVDRGSGYTF

V gene: TRBV6-5
D gene: -
J gene: TRBJ1-4
clone size: once
CDR3 DNA: TGTGCCAGCATGTCCGGGGATGCAACTAATGAAAAACTGTTTTTT
CDR3 protein: CASMSGDATNEKLFF

V gene: TRBV21-1
D gene: -
J gene: TRBJ1-1
clone size: -
CDR3 DNA: TGTGCCAGCACGCTTCACAGGGGAAATAGAACTGAAGCTTTCTTT
CDR3 protein: CASTLHRGNRTEAFF

V gene: TRBV5-4
D gene: TRBD1
J gene: TRBJ2-5
clone size: -
CDR3 DNA: TGTGCCAGCAGCCGTACAGGGGGCAGGGAGACCCAGTACTTC
CDR3 protein: CASSRTGGRETQYF

V gene: TRBV7-3
D gene: TRBD2
J gene: TRBJ2-1
clone size: -
CDR3 DNA: TGTGCCAGCAGCTCGACTAGCGGGGGCCACAATGAGCAGTTCTTC
CDR3 protein: CASSSTSGGHNEQFF

V gene: TRBV28
D gene: -
J gene: TRBJ1-2
clone size: -
CDR3 DNA: TGTGCCAGCAGTTTATTGGGGCAGGGCTACACCTTC
CDR3 protein: CASSLLGQGYTF

V gene: TRBV5-1
D gene: -
J gene: TRBJ1-1
clone size: -
CDR3 DNA: TGCGCCAGCAGCTCCACTATTGGGTCCCTGGACACTGAAGCTTTCTTT
CDR3 protein: CASSSTIGSLDTEAFF

V gene: TRBV5-5
D gene: -
J gene: TRBJ2-5
clone size: -
CDR3 DNA: TGTGCCAGCAGCTTGCACAGGGAAGAGACCCAGTACTTC
CDR3 protein: CASSLHREETQYF

V gene: TRBV6-2/TRBV6-3
D gene: -
J gene: TRBJ2-1
clone size: -
CDR3 DNA: TGTGCCAGCAGTTCCCCAGGGGCACCTTTCTACAATGAGCAGTTCTTC
CDR3 protein: CASSSPGAPFYNEQFF

V gene: TRBV5-1
D gene: -
J gene: TRBJ1-6
clone size: -
CDR3 DNA: TGCGCCAGCAGCTTTGGAGGACAGTCCTATAATTCACCCCTCCACTTT
CDR3 protein: CASSFGGQSYNSPLHF

V gene: TRBV12-3/TRBV12-4
D gene: -
J gene: TRBJ2-2
clone size: -
CDR3 DNA: TGTGCCAGCAGTTTGCGGTTCGCCGGGGAGCTGTTTTTT
CDR3 protein: CASSLRFAGELFF

V gene: TRBV3-1/TRBV3-2
D gene: -
J gene: TRBJ2-1
clone size: -
CDR3 DNA: TGTGCCAGCAGCCAAGGAGTTGTTGGGCAGTTCTTC
CDR3 protein: CASSQGVVGQFF

V gene: TRBV6-1
D gene: TRBD1
J gene: TRBJ2-7
clone size: -
CDR3 DNA: TGTGCCAGCAGTGAAGGGACAGGGAGCTCCTACGAGCAGTACTTC
CDR3 protein: CASSEGTGSSYEQYF

V gene: TRBV19
D gene: TRBD1
J gene: TRBJ1-6
clone size: once
CDR3 DNA: TGTGCCAGTAGTATCGGGACAGATAATTCACCCCTCCACTTT
CDR3 protein: CASSIGTDNSPLHF

V gene: TRBV9
D gene: TRBD2
J gene: TRBJ2-5
clone size: -
CDR3 DNA: TGTGCCAGCAGCGTATCGAGCGGGGGGTTGGAGACCCAGTACTTC
CDR3 protein: CASSVSSGGLETQYF

V gene: TRBV5-1
D gene: TRBD2
J gene: TRBJ2-5
clone size: -
CDR3 DNA: TGCGCCAGCAGCTTGGCTAGCGGGGGATACCAAGAGACCCAGTACTTC
CDR3 protein: CASSLASGGYQETQYF

V gene: TRBV10-3
D gene: TRBD1
J gene: TRBJ2-5
clone size: -
CDR3 DNA: TGTGCCATCAGTGAGTCAGGCAGGGGGCGAGAGACCCAGTACTTC
CDR3 protein: CAISESGRGRETQYF

V gene: TRBV15
D gene: -
J gene: TRBJ2-2
clone size: -
CDR3 DNA: TGTGCCACCAGCAGAGTAGGTAACAGGGCCTACACCGGGGAGCTGTTTTTT
CDR3 protein: CATSRVGNRAYTGELFF

V gene: TRBV6-2/TRBV6-3
D gene: TRBD2
J gene: TRBJ2-3
clone size: -
CDR3 DNA: TGTGCCAGCAGTTACTTCCCGGGACTAGGAGCAGATACGCAGTATTTT
CDR3 protein: CASSYFPGLGADTQYF

V gene: TRBV24-1
D gene: -
J gene: TRBJ2-5
clone size: -
CDR3 DNA: TGTGCCACCAGTGACACCAGGGGGGTCCAAGAGACCCAGTACTTC
CDR3 protein: CATSDTRGVQETQYF

V gene: TRBV13
D gene: -
J gene: TRBJ1-1
clone size: -
CDR3 DNA: TGTGCCAGCAGCTTAAGTGGGGCCCGGTGGAAGAACACTGAAGCTTTCTTT
CDR3 protein: CASSLSGARWKNTEAFF

V gene: TRBV6-5
D gene: -
J gene: TRBJ1-1
clone size: -
CDR3 DNA: TGTGCCAGCACTGGAGAAAGGAACACTGAAGCTTTCTTT
CDR3 protein: CASTGERNTEAFF

V gene: TRBV7-7
D gene: -
J gene: TRBJ2-3
clone size: once
CDR3 DNA: TGTGCTAGCAGCTTAGTCACGGTTAGCACAGATACGCAGTATTTT
CDR3 protein: CASSLVTVSTDTQYF

V gene: TRBV9
D gene: TRBD2
J gene: TRBJ2-3
clone size: -
CDR3 DNA: TGTGCCAGCAGCGTAGGAGTCGCGGGGGGCCACACAGATACGCAGTATTTT
CDR3 protein: CASSVGVAGGHTDTQYF

V gene: TRBV6-4
D gene: TRBD1
J gene: TRBJ1-2
clone size: -
CDR3 DNA: TGTGCCAGCAGTGACTCCAGGGCCGGGACAGGGCATGGCTACACCTTC
CDR3 protein: CASSDSRAGTGHGYTF

V gene: TRBV6-5
D gene: -
J gene: TRBJ1-3
clone size: -
CDR3 DNA: TGTGCCAGCAGTCCGGACAACTCTGGAAACACCATATATTTT
CDR3 protein: CASSPDNSGNTIYF

V gene: TRBV27
D gene: -
J gene: TRBJ2-1
clone size: -
CDR3 DNA: TGTGCCAGCAGTCGGGGGTTTGGCAGGGTGGGTGACAATGAGCAGTTCTTC
CDR3 protein: CASSRGFGRVGDNEQFF

V gene: TRBV7-2
D gene: -
J gene: TRBJ1-1
clone size: -
CDR3 DNA: TGTGCCAGCAGCCCTTTAGCGGGTTTGAACACTGAAGCTTTCTTT
CDR3 protein: CASSPLAGLNTEAFF

V gene: TRBV6-5
D gene: -
J gene: TRBJ1-2
clone size: few
CDR3 DNA: TGTGCCAGCAGTTACTCGGGCAGCCGTGGCTACACCTTC
CDR3 protein: CASSYSGSRGYTF

V gene: TRBV28
D gene: TRBD1
J gene: TRBJ1-6
clone size: -
CDR3 DNA: TGTGCCAGCAGTTTATACAGGGGAAATTCACCCCTCCACTTT
CDR3 protein: CASSLYRGNSPLHF

V gene: TRBV7-6
D gene: -
J gene: TRBJ2-7
clone size: -
CDR3 DNA: TGTGCCAGCAGCTTAGATGGGGGGGCCTCCTACGAGCAGTACTTC
CDR3 protein: CASSLDGGASYEQYF

V gene: TRBV7-2
D gene: -
J gene: TRBJ1-5
clone size: -
CDR3 DNA: TGTGCCAGCAGCTTAGGCGGGGGGCGGGTAGGTCAGCCCCAGCATTTT
CDR3 protein: CASSLGGGRVGQPQHF